Each of the 21 T cell receptor beta chains below was sequenced from the same sample in a study of CD8+CD57+ T cells in acquired aplastic anemia. Genomic DNA templated the TCR beta VDJ and CDR3 profiling. TCRdb re-derived calls from the reads in MiXCR, one entry per CDR3 protein. In the table there are about 130,000 distinct CDR3 sequences, 48% of which are singletons. Sequencing was done on a sample of sorted CD4+, CD8+, or CD8+CD57+ T cells (not recorded which) from PBMCs. Receptor source: a human donor in good health, serving as a control.

The chain couples TRBV2 to TRBJ1-2; 7 bases align to TRBD1. Losses at the gene ends were 6 bases for V and 6 bases for J; bases not matched to a gene: 10. Per the germline V gene, CDR1 is SNHLY and CDR2 is FYNNEI. There are 14 residues in the CDR3. The CDR3 DNA reads TGTGCCAGCAGCGGAGGGACAGAGAGTCATGGCTACACCTTC. Translating gives CASSGGTESHGYTF.

The chain carries TRBV10-1 and TRBJ2-3; D gene unclear. Trimming cost V 0 bases and J 9 bases, with 10 bases left between them. CDR1 is WNHNN and CDR2 is SYGVQD in the germline V gene (reference sequence). CDR3 length equals 13 residues. The CDR3 region is CASSESGRGTQYF. The DNA of the CDR3 is TGCGCCAGCAGTGAGTCTGGTCGTGGCACGCAGTATTTT.

This clonotype showed up many times. CDR3 coding DNA: TGCGCCAGCAGCCAAGAAGTGAGAAGGGGGTACTATGGCTACACCTTC. Encoded protein: CASSQEVRRGYYGYTF. J is TRBJ1-2 and V is TRBV4-3, with D possibly matching TRBD1 (6 bases). Between the trimmed V and J ends, which lost 0 bases and 3 bases, there was a span of 14 bases. The CDR3 sequence is 16 residues long. Germline V gives CDR1 LGHNA, CDR2 YSLEER.

The chain combines TRBV7-9 with TRBJ1-6, with TRBD1 matching 7 bases. The length of the CDR3 is 14 residues. The germline V gene has CDR1 SEHNR and CDR2 FQNEAQ (reference sequence). V trimming: 3 bases; J trimming: 7 bases; junction bases outside the gene matches: 3. The CDR3 is CASSLGQKNSPLHF. The CDR3 DNA reads as TGTGCCAGCAGCTTGGGACAGAAGAATTCACCCCTCCACTTT.

The chain couples TRBV6-1 to TRBJ1-2; 11 bases align to TRBD1. Germline V gene lookup returns CDR1 MNHNS and CDR2 SASEGT. The CDR3 length is 14 residues. V shed 6 bases and J 5 bases; nucleotides not matched to a gene: 5. The CDR3 protein is CASRGTGGGYGYTF. The DNA of the CDR3 is TGTGCCAGCAGGGGGACAGGGGGGGGATATGGCTACACCTTC.

This clonotype was counted many times. V usage is TRBV11-2 and J usage is TRBJ2-7, with 10 bases aligning to TRBD1. This CDR3 contains 15 residues. The V gene end was trimmed by 5 bases and the J gene end by 3 bases; junction bases not matched to a gene: 7. In germline, CDR1 is SGHAT, CDR2 FQNNGV. CDR3 nucleotides: TGTGCCAGCAGCACATTACGGACAGGGGGCTACGAGCAGTACTTC. Translation gives CASSTLRTGGYEQYF.

This clonotype rates as medium-sized. The V call is TRBV15, the J call TRBJ2-1; unclear D gene. The V end was cut by 3 bases, the J end by 6 bases, with 12 bases between. This CDR3 has 14 amino acids. The germline V gene has CDR1 LNHNV and CDR2 YYDKDF (reference sequence). The CDR3 bases are TGTGCCACCAGCAGTTCCCCAGTATCCAATGAGCAGTTCTTC. Translated, it gives CATSSSPVSNEQFF.

As to this clonotype: The germline gene is not matched at one end of the junction; a read error may be the cause. The chain joins TRBV25-1 to TRBJ2-1, with a possible D match to TRBD2 (6 bases). The CDR3 consists of 15 residues. Germline CDR1 and CDR2: MGHDK and SYGVNS. The CDR3, as DNA: TGTGCCAGCAGTGAATCCGGGGGATCCTCCAATGAGCAGTTCTTC. This translates into CASSESGGSSNEQFF.

This clonotype was seen at least ten times. The chain carries TRBV6-5 and TRBJ2-3; tentatively, D is TRBD2 (6 bases). The CDR3 totals 15 residues. Trimming removed 4 bases at V and 3 bases at J, with 14 bases between. Germline CDR1 MNHEY, CDR2 SVGAGI. CDR3 protein: CASSSRTTTTDTQYF. In nucleotides, the CDR3 is TGTGCCAGCAGTTCCCGGACTACGACGACAGATACGCAGTATTTT.

The table lists this clonotype with many counts. V is TRBV7-2 and J is TRBJ2-1; D perhaps matches TRBD1 (6 bases). The length of the CDR3 is 13 residues. Germline V gene lookup returns CDR1 SGHTA and CDR2 FQGNSA. V was trimmed by 3 bases and J by 5 bases, leaving 8 bases between them. DNA for the CDR3: TGTGCCAGCAGCTTCAACAGGGACAATGAGCAGTTCTTC. Amino acid sequence: CASSFNRDNEQFF.

The rearrangement links TRBV7-9 to TRBJ2-2, with 9 bases matching TRBD2. V shed 3 bases and J 5 bases; nucleotides not matched to a gene: 4. Germline CDR1 reads SEHNR; CDR2 reads FQNEAQ (reference sequence). This CDR3 has 15 residues. CDR3 nucleotides: TGTGCCAGCAGCTTTACGCTAGCGGGAACCGGGGAGCTGTTTTTT. It specifies CASSFTLAGTGELFF.

In its sample, this clonotype was seen many times. The rearrangement uses TRBV5-4 and TRBJ2-7, with 11 bases fitting TRBD1. Germline CDR1 reads SGHNT; CDR2 reads YYREEE (reference sequence). The CDR3 is made up of 15 amino acids. The V gene end was trimmed by 3 bases and the J gene end by 4 bases; junction bases not matched to a gene: 6. For the CDR3, the DNA is TGTGCCAGCAGCTCGAAAGGGACAGGGGGATACGAGCAGTACTTC. Amino acid sequence: CASSSKGTGGYEQYF.

The gene calls are TRBV4-1 and TRBJ2-7; no reliable D call. This CDR3 contains 13 residues. Trimming shortened V by 0 bases and J by 4 bases, and 7 bases separated the two germline ends. Germline V lookup: CDR1 MGHRA, CDR2 YSYEKL. The chain's CDR3 is CASSQDREYEQYF. CDR3 coding DNA: TGCGCCAGCAGCCAAGATCGTGAGTACGAGCAGTACTTC.

About this clonotype itself: A single base separates this from a much larger clone, so it may be a read error. The CDR3 sequence: CASSLEQGAGQETQYF. As DNA, the CDR3 is TGCGCCAGCAGCTTGGAACAGGGGGCTGGGCAAGAGACCCAGTACTTC. This chain links TRBV5-1 with TRBJ2-5, with 9 bases fitting TRBD1. Looked up from germline, CDR1 is SGHRS and CDR2 is YFSETQ. The ends lost 0 bases at V and 2 bases at J; junction bases unmatched: 5. This CDR3 is 16 amino acids long. Complete variable domain (other parts from reference TRBV5-1 and TRBJ2-5): KAGVTQTPRYLIKTRGQQVTLSCSPISGHRSVSWYQQTPGQGLQFLFEYFSETQRNKGNFPGRFSGRQFSNSRSEMNVSTLELGDSALYLCASSLEQGAGQETQYFGPGTRLLVL.

In the case of this clonotype: At one end, the junction sequence differs from germline, possibly due to a read error. V and J are TRBV20-1 and TRBJ1-1; D is unclear. The CDR3 totals 11 residues. The germline V gene encodes CDR1 DFQATT and CDR2 SNEGSKA (reference sequence). CDR3 nucleotides: TGCAGTGCTGCTCGCAGCGGGAAAGGGTCGTTT. This sequence encodes CSAARSGKGSF.

The rearrangement links TRBV7-9 to TRBJ2-7; 9 bases line up with TRBD2. The CDR3 sequence is 15 residues long. Trimming took 5 bases from V and 2 from J; bases not matched to a gene: 7. Per the germline V gene, CDR1 is SEHNR and CDR2 is FQNEAQ (reference sequence). In DNA, the CDR3 is TGTGCCAGCAGCATCGGGACTAGCTATACCTACGAGCAGTACTTC. Translated, it gives CASSIGTSYTYEQYF. Full variable domain (remainder filled in from reference TRBV7-9 and TRBJ2-7): DTGVSQNPRHKITKRGQNVTFRCDPISEHNRLYWYRQTLGQGPEFLTYFQNEAQLEKSRLLSDRFSAERPKGSFSTLEIQRTEQGDSAMYLCASSIGTSYTYEQYFGPGTRLTVT.

This clonotype was seen many times. J is TRBJ2-1 and V is TRBV6-4; weak D call: TRBD1 (5 bases). V was shortened by 6 bases and J by 10 bases, with 16 bases between the two germline ends. The CDR3 sequence is 13 residues long. CDR1 is MRHNA and CDR2 is SNTAGT in the germline V gene. The CDR3 DNA reads as TGTGCCAGCAGGGAATGGGGCCTATGCGAGCAGTTCTTC. Protein sequence: CASREWGLCEQFF.

The chain carries TRBV5-1 and TRBJ1-2; perhaps TRBD1 as D (6 bases). CDR1 SGHRS and CDR2 YFSETQ come from the germline V gene. This CDR3 is 12 amino acids long. V lost 6 bases, J lost 8 bases, and 14 bases lay in between. The CDR3 region has the DNA TGCGCCAGCAAGGGCAGGGGTGGAGGCTACACCTTC. It encodes CASKGRGGGYTF.

The V gene is TRBV25-1, the J gene TRBJ2-1, with 15 positions matching TRBD2. Germline lookup yields CDR1 MGHDK and CDR2 SYGVNS. This CDR3 spans 17 amino acids. Trimming cost V 6 bases and J 7 bases; bases outside gene matches: 10. The CDR3 is CASSSGLAGGGLNEQFF. In DNA form, the CDR3 reads TGTGCCAGCAGCTCAGGACTAGCGGGGGGGGGGCTGAATGAGCAGTTCTTC.

The gene calls are TRBV19 and TRBJ2-5; 11 bases align to TRBD2. The CDR3 length is 14 residues. Germline CDR1 is LNHDA and CDR2 is SQIVND (reference sequence). CDR3: CARTLAGARETQYF. The CDR3 bases are TGTGCTAGAACACTAGCGGGGGCCAGAGAGACCCAGTACTTC.

This clonotype was seen many times. The chain is built from TRBV19 and TRBJ2-7, with a possible D match to TRBD1 (6 bases). CDR3 length: 14 residues. Trimming left V 4 bases short and J 3 bases short, with 13 bases between. In germline, CDR1 is LNHDA, CDR2 SQIVND (reference sequence). The CDR3, as DNA: TGTGCCAGTAGTAGGACAGAAAACTTCTACGAGCAGTACTTC. It yields the protein CASSRTENFYEQYF.